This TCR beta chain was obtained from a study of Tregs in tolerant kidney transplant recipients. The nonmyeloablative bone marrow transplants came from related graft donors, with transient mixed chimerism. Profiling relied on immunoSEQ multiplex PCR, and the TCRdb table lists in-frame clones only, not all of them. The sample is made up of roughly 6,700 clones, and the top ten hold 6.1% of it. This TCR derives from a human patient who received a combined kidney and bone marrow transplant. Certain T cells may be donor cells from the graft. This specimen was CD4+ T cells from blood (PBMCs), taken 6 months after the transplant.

CDR3 loop: CASSLNPAFGYGYTF. CDR3 DNA (partial): TGTGCCAGCAGCCTAAATCCAGCGTTCGGCTATGGC. This chain uses TRBV5-4 with TRBJ1-2; D remains ambiguous. The read is 3 residues too short to cover the CDR3 end, so that end is filled in from the germline J gene. CDR3 length: 15 residues. Trimming cost V 4 bases and J 4 bases, with 17 bases left between them. Germline V gene lookup returns CDR1 SGHNT and CDR2 YYREEE (reference sequence).